Listed here are 21 T cell receptor beta chains from one sample, sequenced in a study of naive and memory T cell subsets. Amplification of ligated cDNA took four PCR rounds with SP2 and nested alpha and beta constant primers. TCRdb reanalysed the UMI-ligation and nested PCR reads using MiXCR and keeps one entry per CDR3 protein. The profile shows around 30,000 distinct CDR3 sequences, approximately 6.7% of them singletons. Treatment indicated: skin biopsy from PPD injection site in Mantoux-positive individual. An oligonucleotide containing a UMI was ligated to the 3' end of TCR cDNA. The sample consisted of skin, taken from a tuberculin skin test site. These receptor sequences come from an adult in good health.

This clonotype was observed once. A much larger clone differs by one base, so this may be a read error. This chain uses TRBV7-8 with TRBJ2-5, with D perhaps TRBD2 (6 bases). There are 13 residues in the CDR3. Germline V gene lookup returns CDR1 SGHVS and CDR2 FQNEAQ. The CDR3 loop is CAGSSGLQETQHF. The CDR3 DNA reads TGTGCCGGCAGCTCGGGACTGCAAGAGACCCAGCACTTC.

The table lists this clonotype with many counts. The chain employs TRBV7-9 and TRBJ2-3; 10 nucleotides align to TRBD1. The CDR3 length is 15 residues. The V gene's germline CDR1 is SEHNR and CDR2 FQNEAQ (reference sequence). J gave up 4 bases and V 5 bases, and 6 bases lay outside the gene matches. The CDR3 region has the DNA TGTGCCAGCAGCCTAGGGACAGGGGTGGCAGATACGCAGTATTTT. Protein: CASSLGTGVADTQYF.

This chain links TRBV5-1 with TRBJ2-7; TRBD1 matches 8 bases. Germline CDR1 reads SGHRS; CDR2 reads YFSETQ. Trimming at V came to 4 bases and at J to 2 bases, leaving 11 bases not matched to a gene. The CDR3 has 16 residues. CDR3 nucleotides: TGCGCCAGCAGCCCCGCCCCGGGGACAGGTACCTACGAGCAGTACTTC. Translation gives CASSPAPGTGTYEQYF.

This clonotype came up many times. The gene calls are TRBV6-5 and TRBJ2-1, with a possible D match to TRBD2 (6 bases). The CDR3 covers 14 residues. Trimming pared 3 bases from V and 6 bases from J, leaving 12 bases between. Germline CDR1 MNHEY, CDR2 SVGAGI. CDR3: CASSYVRGSNEQFF. In DNA, the CDR3 is TGTGCCAGCAGTTATGTGCGGGGATCCAATGAGCAGTTCTTC.

This clonotype showed up many times. The J gene is TRBJ1-1, the V gene TRBV29-1; D not resolved. Trimming took off 3 bases at V and 0 bases at J, with 11 bases between the two ends. This CDR3 is 14 amino acids long. Germline CDR1 and CDR2: SQVTM and ANQGSEA. The CDR3 sequence: CSVDVGNMNTEAFF. The CDR3 DNA reads as TGCAGCGTTGATGTCGGAAATATGAACACTGAAGCTTTCTTT.

The chain is built from TRBV7-8 and TRBJ1-1, with TRBD1 as a possible D gene (6 bases). Germline lookup yields CDR1 SGHVS and CDR2 FQNEAQ. This CDR3 has 15 amino acids. V lost 3 bases and J lost 7, with 18 bases in between. The chain's CDR3 is CASSFRQARGNEAFF. CDR3 in DNA: TGTGCCAGCAGCTTTCGACAGGCGAGGGGGAATGAAGCTTTCTTT.

This clonotype occurred many times. The V and J genes are TRBV5-1 and TRBJ1-6; D not certain. Germline-derived CDR1 and CDR2 are SGHRS and YFSETQ. Trimming removed 0 bases from V and 3 bases from J, with 19 bases in between. This CDR3 has 19 residues. The CDR3 bases are TGCGCCAGCAGCTTGGGTCCGGCGTTCTTACCTAACTATAATTCACCCCTCCACTTT. Amino acid sequence: CASSLGPAFLPNYNSPLHF.

This clonotype was detected ten times or more. V gene TRBV5-8 combines with J gene TRBJ2-1; D gene unclear. CDR1 is SGHTS and CDR2 is YDEGEE in the germline V gene. Trimming removed 0 bases at V and 10 bases at J, with 11 bases between. The CDR3 length is 13 residues. DNA for the CDR3: TGTGCCAGCAGCTTGGCTTCTTCCTTGGAGCAGTTCTTC. Translation gives CASSLASSLEQFF.

This clonotype was seen at least ten times. The CDR3 DNA sequence: TGCAGTGCTAGAGGAGACAGGGGATCCTCTGAAGCTTTCTTT. It codes for CSARGDRGSSEAFF. The chain links TRBV20-1 to TRBJ1-1; 8 nucleotides agree with TRBD1. CDR3 length equals 14 residues. The ends lost 1 base at V and 6 bases at J; junction bases unmatched: 7. Germline CDR1 reads DFQATT; CDR2 reads SNEGSKA (reference sequence).

This clonotype was detected ten times or more. The gene calls are TRBV6-1 and TRBJ2-2, with D tentatively TRBD2 (5 bases). Germline CDR1 MNHNS, CDR2 SASEGT. This CDR3 has 15 residues. Trimming left V 5 bases short and J 3 bases short, with 13 bases between. The CDR3 sequence is CASSTRTDYTGELFF. In nucleotides, the CDR3 is TGTGCCAGCAGTACCCGGACGGACTACACCGGGGAGCTGTTTTTT.

This clonotype was counted at least ten times. The chain links TRBV12-3 or TRBV12-4 to TRBJ2-2, with D perhaps TRBD2 (6 bases). The CDR3 extends over 13 amino acids. Trimming cost V 3 bases and J 7 bases, with 9 bases left between them. DNA for the CDR3: TGTGCCAGCAGTTTTGGGACTCACGGGGAGCTGTTTTTT. This encodes CASSFGTHGELFF.

V usage is TRBV19 and J usage is TRBJ2-4; no firm D call. Germline CDR1 and CDR2: LNHDA and SQIVND (reference sequence). V lost 4 bases, J lost 7 bases, and 11 bases lay in between. The CDR3 sequence is 13 residues long. The CDR3 nucleotides read TGTGCCAGTAGTAACCCGGTGGGGAACATTCAGTACTTC. This translates into CASSNPVGNIQYF. The entire variable domain, with the rest obtained from reference TRBV19 and TRBJ2-4, is as follows: DGGITQSPKYLFRKEGQNVTLSCEQNLNHDAMYWYRQDPGQGLRLIYYSQIVNDFQKGDIAEGYSVSREKKESFPLTVTSAQKNPTAFYLCASSNPVGNIQYFGAGTRLSVL.

This clonotype was observed a few times. The rearrangement joins TRBV18 to TRBJ2-5; D is ambiguous. V was clipped by 1 base and J by 3 bases, with 9 bases between them. This CDR3 contains 14 residues. Germline CDR1 is KGHSH and CDR2 is LQKENI. The CDR3 is CASSPLMEKETQYF. The CDR3 bases are TGTGCCAGCTCACCACTAATGGAGAAAGAGACCCAGTACTTC.

This clonotype was counted at least ten times. The CDR3 region is CATSDLEDGGTDTQYF. DNA of the CDR3: TGTGCCACCAGTGATTTAGAGGACGGCGGCACAGATACGCAGTATTTT. This chain links TRBV24-1 with TRBJ2-3; D is uncertain. This CDR3 spans 16 amino acids. Germline CDR1 is KGHDR and CDR2 is SFDVKD. V was pared by 1 base and J by 1 base, with 11 bases between.

This clonotype appeared a few times. This chain connects TRBV6-5 to TRBJ2-1; D remains unclear. CDR1 is MNHEY, CDR2 SVGAGI, per germline. The V end lost 4 bases, the J end lost 0 bases, and 13 bases lay between the germline ends. The CDR3 runs 16 residues. The CDR3 sequence is CASSSLPLSSYNEQFF. The CDR3 DNA reads as TGTGCCAGCAGTTCCTTACCCCTGAGCTCCTACAATGAGCAGTTCTTC.

This clonotype is termed medium-sized (0.01 to 0.1%). The chain employs TRBV7-8 and TRBJ2-7; the match to TRBD1 covers 8 bases. Unmatched junction bases numbered 13, after V lost 6 bases and J lost 6 bases. Germline lookup yields CDR1 SGHVS and CDR2 FQNEAQ. CDR3 length: 15 amino acids. Here the CDR3 DNA reads TGTGCCAGCAGTCCTGGGACAGGTTTTTTAGGCGAGCAGTACTTC. Translated: CASSPGTGFLGEQYF.

This clonotype was observed at least ten times. The chain recombines TRBV28 with TRBJ1-2; tentative D call: TRBD1 (6 bases). CDR1 MDHEN and CDR2 SYDVKM come from the germline V gene. This CDR3 spans 14 amino acids. The V gene lost 6 bases and the J gene lost 1 base, with 12 bases spanning the gap. Here the CDR3 reads CASSPTGHNYGYTF. As DNA, the CDR3 is TGTGCCAGCAGCCCTACAGGGCATAACTATGGCTACACCTTC.

The table lists this clonotype with many counts. The chain combines TRBV27 with TRBJ2-7; TRBD1 might be the D (6 bases). This CDR3 is built from 14 residues. Germline V gene data show CDR1 as MNHEY and CDR2 as SMNVEV (reference sequence). Trimming took off 5 bases at V and 2 bases at J, with 13 bases between the two ends. The CDR3: CASSVADSAYEQYF. The CDR3 nucleotides read TGTGCCAGCAGTGTGGCGGACAGTGCCTACGAGCAGTACTTC.

This sequence joins TRBV29-1 and TRBJ2-7; 7 positions agree with TRBD1. V lost 7 bases to trimming and J lost 6 bases; unmatched junction nucleotides: 12. The CDR3 totals 13 residues. Germline lookup yields CDR1 SQVTM and CDR2 ANQGSEA. CDR3 region: CSGLTGRVGEQYF. The CDR3 DNA is TGCAGCGGTTTGACAGGGCGGGTCGGCGAGCAGTACTTC.

The sample holds many counts of this clonotype. The rearrangement joins TRBV19 to TRBJ2-3; D may be TRBD2 (5 bases). The CDR3 is 13 residues long. Trimming removed 3 bases at V and 3 bases at J, with 7 bases between. Germline CDR1 LNHDA, CDR2 SQIVND (reference sequence). The CDR3 region has the DNA TGTGCCAGTAGTATTTGGGAGACAGATACGCAGTATTTT. Translating it yields CASSIWETDTQYF.

This clonotype has ten or more counts. The chain combines TRBV7-9 with TRBJ2-7, with TRBD1 matching over 7 bases. The CDR3 has 15 amino acids. V trimming: 5 bases; J trimming: 1 base; junction bases outside the gene matches: 8. The germline CDR1 and CDR2 sequences are SEHNR and FQNEAQ (reference sequence). For the CDR3, the DNA is TGTGCCAGCAGCCCCGACTGGGACAGTTCCTACGAGCAGTACTTC. Encoded protein: CASSPDWDSSYEQYF.